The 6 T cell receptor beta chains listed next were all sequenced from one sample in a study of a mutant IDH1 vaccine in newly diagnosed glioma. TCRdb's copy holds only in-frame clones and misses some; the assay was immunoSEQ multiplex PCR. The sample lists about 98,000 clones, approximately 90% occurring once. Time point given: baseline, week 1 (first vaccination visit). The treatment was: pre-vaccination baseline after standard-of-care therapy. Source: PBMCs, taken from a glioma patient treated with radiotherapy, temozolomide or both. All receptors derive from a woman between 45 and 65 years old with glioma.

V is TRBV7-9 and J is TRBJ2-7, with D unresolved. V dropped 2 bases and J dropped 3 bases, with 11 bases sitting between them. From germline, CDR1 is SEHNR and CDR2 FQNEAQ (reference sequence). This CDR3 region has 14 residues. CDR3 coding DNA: TGTGCCAGCAGCTTAAGTCAGACCCACTACGAGCAGTACTTC. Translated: CASSLSQTHYEQYF.

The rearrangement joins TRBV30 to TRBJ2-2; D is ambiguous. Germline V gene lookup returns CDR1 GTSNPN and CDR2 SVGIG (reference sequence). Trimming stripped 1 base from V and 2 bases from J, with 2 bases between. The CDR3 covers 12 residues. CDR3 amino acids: CAWSGNTGELFF. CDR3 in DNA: TGTGCCTGGAGTGGTAACACCGGGGAGCTGTTTTTT.

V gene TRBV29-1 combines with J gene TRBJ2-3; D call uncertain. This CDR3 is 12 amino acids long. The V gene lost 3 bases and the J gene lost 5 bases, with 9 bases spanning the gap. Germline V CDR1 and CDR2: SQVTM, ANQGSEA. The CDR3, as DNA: TGCAGCGTTGATCCGGGCGGAGATACGCAGTATTTT. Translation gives CSVDPGGDTQYF.

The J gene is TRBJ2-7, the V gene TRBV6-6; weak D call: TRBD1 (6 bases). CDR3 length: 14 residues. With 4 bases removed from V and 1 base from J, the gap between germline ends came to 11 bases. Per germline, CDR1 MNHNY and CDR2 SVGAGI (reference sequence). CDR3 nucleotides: TGTGCCAGCAGTTTCATCAGGGGTTCCTACGAGCAGTACTTC. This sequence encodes CASSFIRGSYEQYF.

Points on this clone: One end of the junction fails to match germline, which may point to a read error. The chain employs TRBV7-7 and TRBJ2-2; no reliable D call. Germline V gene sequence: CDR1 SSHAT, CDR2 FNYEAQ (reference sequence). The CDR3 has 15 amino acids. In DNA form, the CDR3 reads TGTGCTAGCAGCTTAGATAACGCGAACACCGGGGAGCTGTTTTTT. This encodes CASSLDNANTGELFF.

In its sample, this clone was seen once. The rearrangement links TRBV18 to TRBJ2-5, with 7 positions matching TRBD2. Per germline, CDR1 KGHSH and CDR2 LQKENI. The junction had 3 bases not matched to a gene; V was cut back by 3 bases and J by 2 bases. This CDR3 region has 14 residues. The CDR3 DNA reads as TGTGCCAGCTCACCGGGGAGGGGTCAAGAGACCCAGTACTTC. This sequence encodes CASSPGRGQETQYF.